This T cell receptor (beta chain) was captured in a study of vaccination and CD4 T cells after COVID-19. The CDR3 loop spans 11 amino acids. The V and J ends lost 6 bases and 6 bases respectively, with 9 bases between them. Germline V lookup: CDR1 ENHRY, CDR2 SYGVKD. The Oncomine TCR Beta short-read assay generated sequence data from the DNA of cultured CD4+ T cells. TCRdb redid the calling of the PCR reads with MiXCR, one entry per CDR3 protein. The sample consists of roughly 14,000 distinct CDR3 sequences, over 45% of them appearing once. The treatment is: approximately 9-day PBMC culture with coronavirus spike peptide pools or control peptides (ViraFEST assay). This clonotype occurred a few times. Its target is unknown.

This sequence joins TRBV10-3 and TRBJ2-7; a possible D gene is TRBD2 (6 bases). The sequencing here drew on CD4+ T cells from blood, cultured in vitro, taken before SARS-CoV-2 vaccination. The sequence derives from a human donor who had recovered from COVID-19. The CDR3 nucleotides are TGTGCCATCAGGGGGACTGGCGAGCAGTACTTC. Translation gives CAIRGTGEQYF.